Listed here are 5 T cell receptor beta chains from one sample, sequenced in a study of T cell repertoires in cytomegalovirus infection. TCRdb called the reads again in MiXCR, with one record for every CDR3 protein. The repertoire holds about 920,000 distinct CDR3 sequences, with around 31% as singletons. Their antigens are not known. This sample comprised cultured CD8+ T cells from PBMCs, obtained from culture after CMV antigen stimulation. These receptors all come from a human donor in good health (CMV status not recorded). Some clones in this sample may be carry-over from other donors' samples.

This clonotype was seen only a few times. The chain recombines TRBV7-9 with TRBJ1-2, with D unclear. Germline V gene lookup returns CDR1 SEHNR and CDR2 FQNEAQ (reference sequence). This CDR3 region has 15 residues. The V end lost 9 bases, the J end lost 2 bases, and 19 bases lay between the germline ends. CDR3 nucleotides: TGTGCCAGTTCAATTCTACGAAGGGAAAACTATGGCTACACCTTC. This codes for CASSILRRENYGYTF.

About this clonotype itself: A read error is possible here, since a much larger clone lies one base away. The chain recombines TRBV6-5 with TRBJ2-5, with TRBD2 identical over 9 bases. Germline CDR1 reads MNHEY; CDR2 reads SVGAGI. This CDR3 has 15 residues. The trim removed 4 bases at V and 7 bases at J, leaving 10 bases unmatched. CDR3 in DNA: TGTGCCAGCAGTTCAGCCGGGACTAGCTGGGGGACCCAGTACTTC. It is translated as CASSSAGTSWGTQYF.

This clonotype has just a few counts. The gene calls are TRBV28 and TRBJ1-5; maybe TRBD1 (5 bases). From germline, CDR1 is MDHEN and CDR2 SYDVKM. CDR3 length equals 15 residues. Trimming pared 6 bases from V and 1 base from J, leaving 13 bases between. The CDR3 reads CASRVTGTSNQPQHF. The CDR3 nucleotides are TGTGCCAGCAGGGTAACCGGGACCAGCAATCAGCCCCAGCATTTT.

The CDR3 here is CASSWPFGNQPQHF. Here the CDR3 DNA reads TGTGCCAGCAGTTGGCCATTTGGCAATCAGCCCCAGCATTTT. The V call is TRBV6-2 or TRBV6-3, the J call TRBJ1-5; D gene uncertain. This CDR3 is 14 amino acids long. V was trimmed by 4 bases and J by 2 bases, leaving 9 bases between them. The germline CDR1 and CDR2 sequences are MNHEY and SVGEGT.

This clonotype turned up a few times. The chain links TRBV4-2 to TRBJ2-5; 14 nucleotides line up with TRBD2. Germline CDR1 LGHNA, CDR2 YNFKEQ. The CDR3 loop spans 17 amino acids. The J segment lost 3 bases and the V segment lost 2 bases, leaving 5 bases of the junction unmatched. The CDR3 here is CASSQSPGLAGEETQYF. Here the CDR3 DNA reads TGTGCCAGCAGCCAATCCCCGGGACTAGCGGGGGAAGAGACCCAGTACTTC.